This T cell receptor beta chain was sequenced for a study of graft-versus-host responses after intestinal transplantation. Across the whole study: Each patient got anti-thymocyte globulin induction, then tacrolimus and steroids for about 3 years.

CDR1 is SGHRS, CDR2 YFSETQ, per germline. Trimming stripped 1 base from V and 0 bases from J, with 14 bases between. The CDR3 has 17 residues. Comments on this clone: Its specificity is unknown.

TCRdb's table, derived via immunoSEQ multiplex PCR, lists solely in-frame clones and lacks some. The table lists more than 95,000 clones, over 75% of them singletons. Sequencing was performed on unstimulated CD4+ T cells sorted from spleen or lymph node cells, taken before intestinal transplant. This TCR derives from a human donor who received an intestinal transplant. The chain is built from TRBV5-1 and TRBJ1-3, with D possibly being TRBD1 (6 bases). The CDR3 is CASSLSRDNDSGNTIYF. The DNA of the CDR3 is TGCGCCAGCAGCTTGTCCAGGGACAATGACTCTGGAAACACCATATATTTT. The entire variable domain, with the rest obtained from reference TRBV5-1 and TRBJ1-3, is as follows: KAGVTQTPRYLIKTRGQQVTLSCSPISGHRSVSWYQQTPGQGLQFLFEYFSETQRNKGNFPGRFSGRQFSNSRSEMNVSTLELGDSALYLCASSLSRDNDSGNTIYFGEGSWLTVV.